These T cell receptor beta chains were read from a single sample in a study of blood T cell repertoires in COVID-19. The assay was immunoSEQ multiplex PCR, and TCRdb's table has in-frame clones only and misses some. The sample has 40,000 or so clones, about 85% seen once. The sequencing input was peripheral blood. The receptors shown here come from a woman in her sixties or seventies in a cohort sampled during active COVID-19. Each CDR3 is given without its conserved first and last residue.

ASSRGGGSVHDEQF	TRBV11-3	TRBJ2-1
ASSERQGQGYT	TRBV6-1	TRBJ1-2
ASSDTWPDNEQF	TRBV11-3	TRBJ2-1
ASRGSAYNEQF	TRBV18	TRBJ2-1
ASSPSGPYGYT	TRBV18	TRBJ1-2
ASSLGSTGTAHGTQY	TRBV7-9	TRBJ2-3
ASSLVGTASYEQY	TRBV7-9	TRBJ2-7
ASSLASDNTEAF	TRBV5-1	TRBJ1-1
ASSLGAPTSGNTIY	TRBV7-2	TRBJ1-3
ASRVAGGREQY	TRBV27	TRBJ2-7
ASRDRGRSDTQY	TRBV2	TRBJ2-3
ASSLEAHGNANTGELF	TRBV7-2	TRBJ2-2
ASSYSAGPTDTQY	TRBV6-5	TRBJ2-3
ASSLVGWGASTDTQY	TRBV7-2	TRBJ2-3
ASSPVGGTEAF	TRBV6-1	TRBJ1-1
ASSPAGQGGSYEQY	TRBV23-1	TRBJ2-7
ASSEYGQGGQETQY	TRBV2	TRBJ2-5
ASSRGLAPAYEQY	TRBV28	TRBJ2-7
ASSQRDTTYEQY	TRBV7-6	TRBJ2-7
ASSQGLRTDTQY	TRBV6-5	TRBJ2-3
ASSVAGQGNTEAF	TRBV9	TRBJ1-1
ASSPTDTAGSYEQY	TRBV7-9	TRBJ2-7
ASSLTGDVQETQY	TRBV28	TRBJ2-5
ASSFGTSGSYEQY	TRBV6-2/TRBV6-3	TRBJ2-7
ASSQDQGRTNEKLF	TRBV4-1	TRBJ1-4
ASSQDPPSAGSKETQY	TRBV3-1/TRBV3-2	TRBJ2-5
ASRPDRVAEAF	TRBV28	TRBJ1-1
ASTRRGSANYGYT	TRBV28	TRBJ1-2
ASSYLGQARGEQY	TRBV6-5	TRBJ2-7
ASSGGDVREKLF	TRBV4-1	TRBJ1-4
ASSQDGGSGSYEQY	TRBV3-1/TRBV3-2	TRBJ2-7
ASSPRTGLDEQY	TRBV18	TRBJ2-7
ASSPLAGAPPYEQY	TRBV18	TRBJ2-7
ASSQGSGDQPQH	TRBV18	TRBJ1-5
ASSLGLQETQY	TRBV13	TRBJ2-5
ASSIVPELTYTDTQY	TRBV19	TRBJ2-3
ASSGRPPNHEQY	TRBV2	TRBJ2-7